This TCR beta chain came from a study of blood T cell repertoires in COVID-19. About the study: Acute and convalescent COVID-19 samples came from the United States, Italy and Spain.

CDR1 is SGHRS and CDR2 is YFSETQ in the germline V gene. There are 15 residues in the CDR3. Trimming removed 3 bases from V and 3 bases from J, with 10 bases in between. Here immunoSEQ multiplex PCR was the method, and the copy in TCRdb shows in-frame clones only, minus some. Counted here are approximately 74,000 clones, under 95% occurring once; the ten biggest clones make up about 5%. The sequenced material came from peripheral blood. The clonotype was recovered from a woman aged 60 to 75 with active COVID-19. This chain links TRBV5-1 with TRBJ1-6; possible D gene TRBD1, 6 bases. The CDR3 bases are TGCGCCAGCAGCTATCGGACAGACTATAATTCACCCCTCCACTTT. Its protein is CASSYRTDYNSPLHF.